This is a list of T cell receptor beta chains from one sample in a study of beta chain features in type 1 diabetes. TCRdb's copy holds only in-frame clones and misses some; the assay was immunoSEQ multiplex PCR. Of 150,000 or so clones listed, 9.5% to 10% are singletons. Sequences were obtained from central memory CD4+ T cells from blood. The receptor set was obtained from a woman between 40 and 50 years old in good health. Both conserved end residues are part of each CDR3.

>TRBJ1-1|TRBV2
CASSGDRGLDTEAFF
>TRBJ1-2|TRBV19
CASSPEVGMEGYTF
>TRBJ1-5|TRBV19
CATGEWNQPQHF
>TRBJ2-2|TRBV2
CASSRGAGELFF
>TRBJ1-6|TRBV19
CASTRTGGGSPLHF
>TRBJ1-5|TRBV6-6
CASSSRVGQPQHF
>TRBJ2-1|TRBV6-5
CASSLSGGAWNEQFF
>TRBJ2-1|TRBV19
CATQSMRPEGEQFF
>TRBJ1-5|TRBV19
CASSVTGGNQPQHF
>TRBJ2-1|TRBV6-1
CASSASGGAYEQFF
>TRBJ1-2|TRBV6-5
CASSYGGGGNYGYTF
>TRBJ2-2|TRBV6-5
CASSRDRAGAGELFF
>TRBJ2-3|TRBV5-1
CASSQQGGGTDTQYF
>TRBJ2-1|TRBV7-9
CASSLVAAGKYNEQFF
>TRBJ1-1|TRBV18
CASSPEALNTEAFF
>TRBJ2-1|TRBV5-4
CASSVGAGGINEQFF
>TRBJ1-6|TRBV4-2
CASSLPGVNSPLHF
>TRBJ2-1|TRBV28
CASRPETSGRSEQFF
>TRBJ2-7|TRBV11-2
CASSSPLGGALYEQYF
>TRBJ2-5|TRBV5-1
CASSFERQTQYF
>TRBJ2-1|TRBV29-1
CSEGTSGGGEQFF
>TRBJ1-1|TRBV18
CASSPPWGGGTEAFF
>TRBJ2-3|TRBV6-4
CASHLPSGHTDTQYF
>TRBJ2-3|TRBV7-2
CASSLRGVSTDTQYF
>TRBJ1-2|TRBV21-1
CASSKMGGGGYTF
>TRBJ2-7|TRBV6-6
CASGSGTSYEQYF
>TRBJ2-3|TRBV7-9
CASSPAVSLSTDTQYF
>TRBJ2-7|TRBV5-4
CASSLAGGLRYEQYF
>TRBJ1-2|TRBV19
CASTQTNYGYTF
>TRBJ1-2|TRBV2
CASSPSAGLGYGYTF
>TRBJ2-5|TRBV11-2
CASSLVRGGAGQETQYF
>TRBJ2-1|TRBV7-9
CASSLASGGDNEQFF
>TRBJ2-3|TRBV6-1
CASSEGQGWVTDTQYF
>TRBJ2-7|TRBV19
CASSPRRGGDYEQYF
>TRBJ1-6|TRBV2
CASSLGGNSPLHF
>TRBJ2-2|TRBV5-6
CASSFRGLNTGELFF
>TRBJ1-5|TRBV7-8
CASSLQGSYSNQPQHF
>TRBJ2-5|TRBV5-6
CASSSQTPPETQYF
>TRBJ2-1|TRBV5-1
CASSSGTSGGYNEQFF
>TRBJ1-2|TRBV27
CASSFSGTGRGYTF
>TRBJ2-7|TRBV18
CASSQRTSGGVRVSEQYF
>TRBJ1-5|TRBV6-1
CAITGMGQPQHF
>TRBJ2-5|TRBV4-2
CASSSSGGSQETQYF
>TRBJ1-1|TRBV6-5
CASSYRGRRTEAFF
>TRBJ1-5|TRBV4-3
CASSQGDGRGQPQHF
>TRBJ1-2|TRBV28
CASSNPTGGVGYTF
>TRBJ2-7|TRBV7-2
CASSFGGGQTGEQYF
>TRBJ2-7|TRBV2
CASSVGLAGARSYEQYF
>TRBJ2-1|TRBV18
CASSPTGGRNNEQFF
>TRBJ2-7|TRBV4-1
CASSQVPAGRSYEQYF
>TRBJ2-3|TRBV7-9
CASSLARRASTDTQYF
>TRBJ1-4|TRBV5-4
CASSRDRADEKLFF
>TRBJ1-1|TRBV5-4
CASSLGDREAFF
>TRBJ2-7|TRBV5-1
CASSAGTDYEQYF
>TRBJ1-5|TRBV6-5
CASSYSGARGEPQHF
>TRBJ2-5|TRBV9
CASSDSGGRGETQYF
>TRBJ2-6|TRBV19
CASTSKSTGGASGANVLTF
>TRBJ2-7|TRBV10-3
CAISPTSGDYEQYF
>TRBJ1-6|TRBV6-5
CASSYSTGRYNSPLHF
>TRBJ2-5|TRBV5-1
CASSLTAGEGETQYF